This T cell receptor beta chain was obtained from a study of blood T cells in healthy people across ages. Study-wide findings and caveats: A greater number of naive CD4+ cells and higher diversity distinguished long-lived donors from aged donors. With age, beta diversity per million T cells declined roughly linearly, significantly by 40.

Around 10 milliliters was the volume of peripheral blood drawn from each donor. As regards this clonotype: Its antigen is still unknown.

In germline, CDR1 is SGHTA, CDR2 FQGTGA. The CDR3 runs to 13 residues. With a J-beta primer mix and a sample-barcoded 5' primer, a second PCR ran about 6 to 11 cycles. Each CDR3 protein gets one entry after TCRdb re-called the 5' RACE reads with MiXCR. The sample lists about 1.1 million distinct CDR3 sequences; roughly two fifths were seen once. The sample taken for sequencing was blood. V is TRBV7-3 and J is TRBJ2-4; the match to TRBD1 covers 7 bases. TRBJ2-5 matches the DNA end more closely, so the J call is doubtful. The sequence derives from a man younger than 35 in good health. CDR3 coding DNA: TGTGCCAGCAGCCTGGGGACAGTAGAGACCCAGTACTTC. Residues: CASSLGTVETQYF.